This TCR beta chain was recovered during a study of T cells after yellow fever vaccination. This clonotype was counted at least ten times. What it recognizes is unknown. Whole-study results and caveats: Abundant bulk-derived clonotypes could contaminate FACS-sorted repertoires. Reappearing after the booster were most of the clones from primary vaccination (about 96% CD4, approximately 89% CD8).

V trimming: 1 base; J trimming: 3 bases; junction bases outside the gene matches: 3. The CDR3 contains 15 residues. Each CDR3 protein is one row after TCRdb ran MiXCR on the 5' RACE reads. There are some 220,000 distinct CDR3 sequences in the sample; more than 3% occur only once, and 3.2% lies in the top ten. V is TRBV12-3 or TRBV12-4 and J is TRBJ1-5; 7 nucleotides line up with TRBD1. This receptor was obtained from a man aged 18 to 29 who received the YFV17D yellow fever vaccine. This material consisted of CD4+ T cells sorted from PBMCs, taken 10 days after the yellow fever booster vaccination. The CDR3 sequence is CASSLEGTVNQPQHF. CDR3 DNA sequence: TGTGCCAGCAGTTTAGAGGGGACAGTCAATCAGCCCCAGCATTTT.